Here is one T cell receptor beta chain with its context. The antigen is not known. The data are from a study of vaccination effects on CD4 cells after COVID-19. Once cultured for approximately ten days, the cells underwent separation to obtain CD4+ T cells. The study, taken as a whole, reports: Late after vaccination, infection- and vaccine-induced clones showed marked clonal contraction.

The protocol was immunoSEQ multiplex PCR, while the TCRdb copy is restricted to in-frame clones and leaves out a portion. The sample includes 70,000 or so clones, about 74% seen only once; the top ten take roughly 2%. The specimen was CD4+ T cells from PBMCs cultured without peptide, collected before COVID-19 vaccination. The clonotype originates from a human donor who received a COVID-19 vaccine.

The chain's CDR3 is CASRTGTTEAFF. The CDR3 DNA reads as TGTGCCAGCAGGACAGGGACCACTGAAGCTTTCTTT. The chain carries TRBV28 and TRBJ1-1, with 7 bases identical to TRBD1. There are 12 residues in the CDR3. Germline V gene sequence: CDR1 MDHEN, CDR2 SYDVKM. V dropped 6 bases and J dropped 4; count of bases not matched to a gene: 2. The full variable domain, its missing parts supplied by reference TRBV28 and TRBJ1-1, is DVKVTQSSRYLVKRTGEKVFLECVQDMDHENMFWYRQDPGLGLRLIYFSYDVKMKEKGDIPEGYSVSREKKERFSLILESASTNQTSMYLCASRTGTTEAFFGQGTRLTVV.